This entry describes one T cell receptor beta chain. The sample is drawn from a study of blood T cell repertoires in COVID-19. In the original analysis: From reference gene primer amplification, estimates of nucleated cell counts were derived. Profiling relied on immunoSEQ multiplex PCR, and the TCRdb table lists in-frame clones only, not all of them. V, J and clone size were drawn from that table, and D and trimming were deduced from the DNA. The sample lists hundreds of thousands of clones; approximately 91% were seen once. Trimming at V came to 2 bases and at J to 2 bases, leaving 10 bases not matched to a gene. The germline gives CDR1 KGHSH, CDR2 LQKENI. CDR3 length: 18 residues. Living in under 30 US areas, the participants were between roughly 18 and 90 years of age. Assignment of participants to cohorts was predicated upon participant-reported clinical history. Donors in Cohort 3 who had recovered were those with two negative PCRs, healthcare professional clearance, or resolution of their symptoms.

Sequenced input: PBMCs or T cells enriched from blood (not recorded which). This chain connects TRBV18 to TRBJ2-5, with 11 bases aligning to TRBD1. This sequence originates from a woman between 40 and 55 years old who had recovered from COVID-19. CDR3 nucleotides: TGTGCCAGCTCACCAGTCCGCTTCGGGACAGGGGGGCAAGAGACCCAGTACTTC. Its translation: CASSPVRFGTGGQETQYF.